This T cell receptor (beta chain) emerged from a study of T cells in lung cancer brain metastases (dated by TCRdb to between 2018 and 2020). Describing the broader study: Of the approximately 22 patients, approximately 18 had a history of tobacco use, with a median of approximately 40 pack-years. Of the roughly 21 patients, 15 to 18 received no interval therapy between resection of the primary and resection of the metastasis. The primary and brain metastasis specimens were acquired a median of approximately 51 weeks apart. The study compared TCR beta CDR3 repertoires between fully resected primary non-small cell lung cancers and paired brain metastases. A cohort of approximately 20 patients was included, from whom 40 or so specimens were contributed, with one primary lung lesion and one brain metastasis obtained from each patient. The median age of the patients at first diagnosis was under 60 years, and the group included about nine males and approximately 11 females. Primary and metastatic specimens both had an average DNA integrity number of around 4, with no significant difference between the two sites. General findings and caveats noted by the study authors: Effects of preoperative corticosteroids on T cell infiltration in brain metastases could not be controlled. DNA fragmentation in FFPE samples may have prevented retrieval of the complete infiltrating T cell repertoire. Most clones were found to be lesion-specific, and limited overlap was observed between paired lesions (mean Morisita index about 0.21). Compared with their paired primaries, brain metastases had significantly fewer unique productive clones (median about 1,600 versus 5,000). In brain metastases, the ten most abundant clones accounted for a significantly larger fraction of the repertoire than in primaries, a finding that suggests clonal expansion.

In regard to this clone: Its target antigen remains unknown. Base qualities are missing; no much larger clone stands one base away.

The germline V gene (reference sequence) provides CDR1 MNHNY and CDR2 SVGAGI. V is reduced by 6 bases and J by 1 base, leaving a spacing of 12 bases between them. Including the terminal cysteine and phenylalanine, the CDR3 comprises 14 residues. The CDR3 DNA has 42 bases and is translated from base 1. Between roughly 2 and 4.92 ug genomic DNA was input per sample, with paired samples receiving equal DNA input. TCR beta libraries were constructed with the immunoSEQ hsTCRbeta Kit, which uses multiplexed V and J gene primers in two PCR steps. The pooled libraries, together with positive and negative controls, were sequenced on an Illumina MiSeq running a 100-cycle paired-end protocol. Per the authors' processing: Raw data were processed by the immunoSEQ vendor into normalized, annotated TCR beta repertoire reports. Richness was defined as unique clones by nucleotide sequence, and total richness was extrapolated with the iChao1 and Efron-Thisted estimators. To characterize and compare the paired lesions, the analysis used Pielou's evenness, Simpson's index, the proportional abundance of the top-ten clones, and the Morisita overlap index. TCRdb re-hosts the immuneACCESS table, in-frame sequences only. Its copies lack some clones; in the studies checked, an unresolved V gene accounts for under half of them, and the cause for the rest is not known. V, J and clone size reflect that table, while D and trimming were determined from the DNA. The sample table shows 3,000 or so clones, and about 90% are seen once. The top ten hold 2.8% of the sample.

Resection was performed in the patients for synchronous oligometastatic disease or for delayed recurrence of a solitary brain metastasis. Patients with a history of multiple malignancies were excluded so that cancers other than NSCLC would not be included. Tumor areas were macrodissected from four to six deparaffinized 10 um unstained sections, using marked H&E slides as a guide. All specimens were formalin-fixed and paraffin-embedded (FFPE). The AllPrep DNA/RNA FFPE Kit was used for extraction of genomic DNA. Rearrangement joined TRBV6-6 to TRBJ1-1, with no D gene named confidently. The sequence was collected from a man between 70 and 80 years old with non-small cell lung cancer. Sequencing was performed on tumor tissue from the primary lung tumor. Per the publication, the cell subset or site label means: primary lung cancer lesion. The nucleotide sequence is given as TGTGCCAGCAGCCTAAAAGGAGCGAACACTGAAGCTTTCTTT. This encodes CASSLKGANTEAFF.